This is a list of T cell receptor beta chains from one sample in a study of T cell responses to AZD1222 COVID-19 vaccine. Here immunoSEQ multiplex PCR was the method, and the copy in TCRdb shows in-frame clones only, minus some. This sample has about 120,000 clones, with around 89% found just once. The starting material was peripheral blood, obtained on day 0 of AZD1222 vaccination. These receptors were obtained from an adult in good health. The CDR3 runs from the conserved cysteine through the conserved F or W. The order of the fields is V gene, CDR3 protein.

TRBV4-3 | CASSQVGRGGSGEQYF
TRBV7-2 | CASSSSAGPTYEQYF
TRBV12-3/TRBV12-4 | CASSGLQGHEQYF
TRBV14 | CASSSPNDYGYTF
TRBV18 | CASPLEGGIGNTIYF
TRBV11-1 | CASSLNSGQGYGYTF
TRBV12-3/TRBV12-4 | CASSATVNTEAFF
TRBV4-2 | CASSPAGTGSNEQFF
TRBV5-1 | CASRWGSGELFF
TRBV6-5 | CASSYNGAGQPQHF
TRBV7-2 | CASSLGGQNEKLFF
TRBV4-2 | CASSQDGYYGYTF
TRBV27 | CASSAGIGHNEQFF
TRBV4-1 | CASSHDNGQGREQYF
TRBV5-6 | CASSPGGGSLFNSPLHF
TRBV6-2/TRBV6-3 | CASSYAREGTQNQPQHF
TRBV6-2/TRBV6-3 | CASSYSPFSGGAVNEQFF
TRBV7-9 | CASSLGTGSTEAFF
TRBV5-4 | CASSIGTAAYGYTF
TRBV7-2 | CASSLRGQGAYEQYF
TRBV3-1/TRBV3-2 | CASSQGSGAGNTIYF
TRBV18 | CASSAGIDQPQHF